A selection of T cell receptor beta chains follows, all from one sample in a study of cytomegalovirus exposure and HLA in healthy donors. The assay was immunoSEQ multiplex PCR, and TCRdb's table has in-frame clones only and misses some. This sample yields 89,000 or so clones, of which roughly four fifths are seen a single time; 5.6% belongs to the top ten. The sequencing input was PBMCs. These receptors all come from a woman under 30 in good health and CMV-seropositive. The CDR3 runs from the conserved cysteine through the conserved F or W. A D gene is named only where the DNA matches it firmly. A row's size may be missing; if present it is once, few, many or a size class.

size,D,V,J,DNA,CDR3
-,-,TRBV28,TRBJ2-7,TGTGCCAGCAGTTCAGGCTACGAGCAGTACTTC,CASSSGYEQYF
-,-,TRBV6-5,TRBJ2-3,TGTGCCAGCAGGCGAGGGCGGGCAGATACGCAGTATTTT,CASRRGRADTQYF
-,-,TRBV5-1,TRBJ2-3,TGCGCCAGCAGCAGCACCGGGACTAGCACAGATACGCAGTATTTT,CASSSTGTSTDTQYF
-,TRBD1,TRBV7-9,TRBJ1-6,TGTGCCAGCAGCGGTCACAGGGGGGCCAATTCACCCCTCCACTTT,CASSGHRGANSPLHF
-,-,TRBV6-1,TRBJ2-3,TGTGCCAGCAGTGAGGGGACGCAAGGGGGAGATACGCAGTATTTT,CASSEGTQGGDTQYF
-,TRBD1,TRBV18,TRBJ2-5,TGTGCCAGCTCACCACCAGGACAGGGCGGGGAGACCCAGTACTTC,CASSPPGQGGETQYF
-,TRBD2,TRBV7-9,TRBJ2-1,TGTGCCAGCAGGGGCGGGGGGTACAATGAGCAGTTCTTC,CASRGGGYNEQFF
-,TRBD1,TRBV9,TRBJ2-2,TGTGCCAGCAGCGGACCAGGGGGAGACACCGGGGAGCTGTTTTTT,CASSGPGGDTGELFF
-,-,TRBV19,TRBJ1-2,TGTGCCAGTACCCCCTTGGCCGACTATGGCTACACCTTC,CASTPLADYGYTF
-,TRBD1,TRBV10-3,TRBJ1-2,TGTGCCATCAGTGAAGGGGACAGGAACTATGGCTACACCTTC,CAISEGDRNYGYTF
-,-,TRBV27,TRBJ2-6,TGTGCCAGCAGTTTATTCGTCGGCTCTGGGGCCAACGTCCTGACTTTC,CASSLFVGSGANVLTF
-,-,TRBV2,TRBJ1-5,TGTGCCAGCAGTGACCAGGGACAGCCCCAGCATTTT,CASSDQGQPQHF
-,TRBD2,TRBV19,TRBJ2-3,TGTGCCAGTAGTGTCCAGCTAGCGGGTTCCACAGATACGCAGTATTTT,CASSVQLAGSTDTQYF
-,-,TRBV6-5,TRBJ2-5,TGTGCCAGCAGCAACCCGGGACACGAAGAGACCCAGTACTTC,CASSNPGHEETQYF
-,TRBD2,TRBV29-1,TRBJ2-1,TGCAGCGCCAAAACTCCTAGACTAGCGGAGTACAATGAGCAGTTCTTC,CSAKTPRLAEYNEQFF
-,-,TRBV9,TRBJ2-2,TGTGCCAGCAGTCCTGTTACGGAGATCACCGGGGAGCTGTTTTTT,CASSPVTEITGELFF
-,-,TRBV15,TRBJ1-4,TGTGCCACCAGCAGAACCACACAGGGAGTTAATGAAAAACTGTTTTTT,CATSRTTQGVNEKLFF
once,TRBD1,TRBV7-3,TRBJ2-7,TGTGCCAGCAGCTCCGGGACAGGGGGCGCCGAGCAGTACTTC,CASSSGTGGAEQYF
-,TRBD2,TRBV18,TRBJ2-2,TGTGCCAGCTACAAGTCCCCGAAACTAGCGAGGGAGCTGTTTTTT,CASYKSPKLARELFF
-,TRBD1,TRBV9,TRBJ2-7,TGTGCCAGCAGCCCACGGGACAGGGGGAGAGGCTCCTACGAGCAGTACTTC,CASSPRDRGRGSYEQYF
-,-,TRBV7-9,TRBJ2-1,TGTGCCAGCAGCCCCGACAGATACAATGAGCAGTTCTTC,CASSPDRYNEQFF
-,TRBD1,TRBV25-1,TRBJ1-1,TGTGCCAGCAGTGACCCCGGGACAGCACAAGGAAAAGCTTTCTTT,CASSDPGTAQGKAFF
-,TRBD1,TRBV6-4,TRBJ1-5,TGTGCCAGCAGTGACTGGGGGGGGACAGGGGGTCCCATTAGCAATCAGCCCCAGCATTTT,CASSDWGGTGGPISNQPQHF
few,-,TRBV7-2,TRBJ1-2,TGTGCCCGCAGCTTAGACAGTCCCATCTATGGCTCCACCTTC,CARSLDSPIYGSTF
-,TRBD2,TRBV27,TRBJ2-2,TGTGCCAGCAGCTCTTCTAGCGGGACAAGGGAGCTGTTTTTT,CASSSSSGTRELFF
-,-,TRBV7-8,TRBJ1-4,TGTGCCAGCAGCCCCACAGGGTTGGGTGAAAAACTGTTTTTT,CASSPTGLGEKLFF
-,TRBD1,TRBV27,TRBJ2-7,TGTGCCAGCGGGACAGGGGGCTACGAGCAGTACTTC,CASGTGGYEQYF
-,-,TRBV6-1,TRBJ1-6,TGTGCCAGCAGTGGGTCCCAGGGTCTCTCACCCCTCCACTTT,CASSGSQGLSPLHF
few,-,TRBV5-1,TRBJ1-1,TGCGCCAGCAGAGCGGCAGGGGACACTGAAGCTTTCTTT,CASRAAGDTEAFF